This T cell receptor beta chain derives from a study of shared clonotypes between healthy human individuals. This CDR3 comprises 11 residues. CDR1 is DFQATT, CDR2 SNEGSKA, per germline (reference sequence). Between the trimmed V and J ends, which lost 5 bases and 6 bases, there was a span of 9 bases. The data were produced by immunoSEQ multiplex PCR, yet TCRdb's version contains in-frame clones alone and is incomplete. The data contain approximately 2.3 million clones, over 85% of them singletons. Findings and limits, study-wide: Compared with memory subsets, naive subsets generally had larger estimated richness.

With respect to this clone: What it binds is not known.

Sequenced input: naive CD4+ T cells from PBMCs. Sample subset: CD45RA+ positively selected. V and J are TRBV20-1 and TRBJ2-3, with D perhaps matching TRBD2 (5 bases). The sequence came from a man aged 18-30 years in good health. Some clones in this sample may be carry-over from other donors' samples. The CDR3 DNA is TGCAGTGCTGAGGACTGGGATACGCAGTATTTT. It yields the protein CSAEDWDTQYF.